The 22 T cell receptor beta chains below all came from one sample that was sequenced in a study of T cell changes during pregnancy in multiple sclerosis. The method was immunoSEQ multiplex PCR; TCRdb's version includes in-frame clones alone and lacks a portion of them. The sample has around 95,000 clones, 92% seen once. Source: peripheral blood, taken after pregnancy. The receptor source for this set is a female donor in good health, enrolled as a control in a pregnancy study.

The CDR3 protein is CASSGNRGQETQYF. In nucleotides, the CDR3 is TGTGCCAGCAGCGGTAACAGGGGCCAAGAGACCCAGTACTTC. The chain couples TRBV7-9 to TRBJ2-5, with 7 bases identical to TRBD1. The CDR3 extends over 14 amino acids. J gave up 1 base and V 5 bases, and 4 bases lay outside the gene matches. Germline V gene sequence: CDR1 SEHNR, CDR2 FQNEAQ (reference sequence).

This clone appeared a single time. The V and J genes are TRBV6-1 and TRBJ1-2; D might be TRBD1 (6 bases). V gave up 10 bases and J gave up 11 bases, with 17 bases separating them. Germline values: CDR1 MNHNS, CDR2 SASEGT. The CDR3 covers 11 residues. The chain's CDR3 is CATLVQGSYTF. CDR3 coding DNA: TGTGCCACCCTGGTACAGGGATCGTACACCTTC.

V is TRBV11-2 and J is TRBJ2-7; D may be TRBD1 (6 bases). Germline CDR1 reads SGHAT; CDR2 reads FQNNGV. V shed 3 bases and J shed 5 bases, with 11 bases lying between them. This CDR3 region has 13 residues. The chain's CDR3 is CASSLHRDHEQYF. CDR3 nucleotide sequence: TGTGCCAGCAGCTTGCACAGGGACCACGAGCAGTACTTC.

V gene TRBV14 combines with J gene TRBJ2-3; D is undetermined. In germline, CDR1 is SGHDN, CDR2 FVKESK. The length of the CDR3 is 14 residues. Trimming shortened V by 0 bases and J by 2 bases, and 6 bases separated the two germline ends. CDR3 DNA: TGTGCCAGCAGCCAAGACGACTTCACAGATACGCAGTATTTT. Translated, it gives CASSQDDFTDTQYF.

J is TRBJ1-5 and V is TRBV10-3; possible D gene TRBD1, 5 bases. Deletions cut 3 bases from V and 3 bases from J, with 9 bases between. CDR1 is ENHRY, CDR2 SYGVKD, per germline. This CDR3 comprises 14 residues. The CDR3 DNA reads as TGTGCCATCAGTGACCAGGGTAACAATCAGCCCCAGCATTTT. Protein sequence: CAISDQGNNQPQHF.

This rearrangement joins TRBV20-1 to TRBJ2-5; the D is unclear. V lost 5 bases to trimming and J lost 7 bases, with 11 bases between them. This CDR3 has 11 residues. CDR1 and CDR2 from the germline V gene are DFQATT and SNEGSKA (reference sequence). The CDR3 bases are TGCAGTGCTCTCCTAGGCGGGACCCAGTACTTC. Protein sequence: CSALLGGTQYF.

The V call is TRBV27, the J call TRBJ2-7; 8 positions agree with TRBD1. Trimming removed 1 base from V and 5 bases from J; junction bases left unmatched: 10. This CDR3 is built from 16 residues. Germline CDR1 and CDR2: MNHEY and SMNVEV (reference sequence). The CDR3 nucleotides read TGTGCCAGCAGTTTATACCCGGACAGGGCTCGGGACGAGCAGTACTTC. It encodes CASSLYPDRARDEQYF.

The chain couples TRBV6-5 to TRBJ1-6; unclear D gene. V was clipped by 5 bases and J by 10 bases, with 15 bases between them. The length of the CDR3 is 14 residues. CDR1 is MNHEY and CDR2 is SVGAGI in the germline V gene. The CDR3 region is CASSPTDNRSPLHF. In DNA, the CDR3 is TGTGCCAGCAGTCCAACAGACAATCGGTCACCCCTCCACTTT.

The V call is TRBV19, the J call TRBJ1-5; a weak D match, TRBD1 (5 bases). Germline CDR1 and CDR2: LNHDA and SQIVND (reference sequence). The V gene lost 3 bases and the J gene lost 4 bases, with 13 bases spanning the gap. The CDR3 loop spans 15 amino acids. The CDR3 DNA reads TGTGCCAGTAGTATCCCCGGGGGTTGGAATCAGCCCCAGCATTTT. As protein: CASSIPGGWNQPQHF.

The chain recombines TRBV15 with TRBJ2-2, with D perhaps matching TRBD2 (5 bases). V shed 0 bases and J shed 7 bases, with 15 bases lying between them. The CDR3 length is 16 residues. The germline V gene has CDR1 LNHNV and CDR2 YYDKDF (reference sequence). The DNA for the CDR3 is TGTGCCACCAGCAGAGATGGCACTAGTAATATCGGGGAGCTGTTTTTT. Translated: CATSRDGTSNIGELFF.

V and J are TRBV9 and TRBJ2-1, with no clear D. The CDR3 spans 15 residues. V was pared by 3 bases and J by 6 bases, with 16 bases between. CDR1 and CDR2 (germline): SGDLS, YYNGEE. The chain's CDR3 is CASSDGPGLLNEQFF. CDR3 nucleotide sequence: TGTGCCAGCAGCGACGGCCCGGGTCTCCTCAATGAGCAGTTCTTC.

The chain has TRBV10-2 and TRBJ1-3; no clear D gene. Germline V lookup: CDR1 WSHSY, CDR2 SAAADI. The CDR3 length is 14 residues. V was shortened by 1 base and J by 1 base, with 5 bases between the two germline ends. The CDR3 protein is CASSEWASGNTIYF. The CDR3 coding sequence is TGCGCCAGCAGTGAGTGGGCATCTGGAAACACCATATATTTT.

The chain combines TRBV9 with TRBJ1-2; D call uncertain. This CDR3 has 13 residues. Germline V gene lookup returns CDR1 SGDLS and CDR2 YYNGEE. V dropped 0 bases and J dropped 7 bases, with 10 bases sitting between them. Here the CDR3 reads CASSVATTAGYTF. In nucleotides, the CDR3 is TGTGCCAGCAGCGTAGCTACAACAGCTGGCTACACCTTC.

The count of this clone is one. V gene TRBV9 combines with J gene TRBJ1-1; D is perhaps TRBD1 (6 bases). Germline CDR1 SGDLS, CDR2 YYNGEE. The CDR3 contains 14 residues. Trimming removed 3 bases from V and 4 bases from J, with 13 bases in between. CDR3 protein: CASSAGGGGTEAFF. CDR3 DNA sequence: TGTGCCAGCAGCGCGGGAGGGGGTGGCACTGAAGCTTTCTTT.

V gene TRBV29-1 combines with J gene TRBJ2-5, with D possibly TRBD2 on 5 matching bases. The germline V gene encodes CDR1 SQVTM and CDR2 ANQGSEA. The V end lost 3 bases, the J end lost 5 bases, and 10 bases lay between the germline ends. This CDR3 is 12 amino acids long. The CDR3 here is CSVDSTGETQYF. The CDR3 region has the DNA TGCAGCGTTGATAGCACGGGGGAGACCCAGTACTTC.

The sample holds one count of this clone. J is TRBJ2-3 and V is TRBV6-5; the match to TRBD2 covers 13 bases. V lost 6 bases to trimming and J lost 3 bases; unmatched junction nucleotides: 3. The CDR3 length is 15 residues. Germline V lookup: CDR1 MNHEY, CDR2 SVGAGI. The CDR3 reads CASRWTSGSTDTQYF. The CDR3 DNA reads as TGTGCCAGCAGATGGACTAGCGGGAGTACAGATACGCAGTATTTT.

The V call is TRBV20-1, the J call TRBJ2-3, with unresolved D. CDR1 and CDR2 from the germline V gene are DFQATT and SNEGSKA (reference sequence). The CDR3 sequence is 10 residues long. V was clipped by 6 bases and J by 2 bases, with 3 bases between them. The CDR3 spells CSALTDTQYF. The CDR3 nucleotides are TGCAGTGCCCTCACAGATACGCAGTATTTT.

Points on this clone: This specimen includes other DNA sequences encoding the same CDR3. The rearrangement joins TRBV5-8 to TRBJ2-7, with a weak D call TRBD1 (5 bases). CDR1 is SGHTS, CDR2 YDEGEE, per germline. Trimming took 0 bases from V and 5 from J, leaving 6 bases between them. The CDR3 consists of 12 residues. The CDR3 nucleotides read TGTGCCAGCAGCTTGGAAGGGGACGAGCAGTACTTC. Translation gives CASSLEGDEQYF.

This chain links TRBV27 with TRBJ2-1, with TRBD2 as a possible D gene (7 bases). The germline V and J ends were trimmed by 2 bases and 8 bases, with 13 bases remaining between them. There are 14 residues in the CDR3. The V gene's germline CDR1 is MNHEY and CDR2 SMNVEV (reference sequence). Here the CDR3 reads CASSLVGGPDEQFF. CDR3 DNA: TGTGCCAGCAGTTTAGTGGGGGGGCCGGATGAGCAGTTCTTC.

V and J are TRBV13 and TRBJ1-1, with 8 nucleotides matching TRBD1. The length of the CDR3 is 16 residues. Trimming at V came to 5 bases and at J to 3 bases, leaving 11 bases not matched to a gene. Germline values: CDR1 PRHDT, CDR2 FYEKMQ (reference sequence). The DNA for the CDR3 is TGTGCCAGCAGCCGCATCGGAGCGGACAGGGACACTGAAGCTTTCTTT. Its protein product is CASSRIGADRDTEAFF.

This clone has just one count. The chain employs TRBV29-1 and TRBJ2-5; 11 bases match TRBD1. CDR3 size: 14 residues. Per germline, CDR1 SQVTM and CDR2 ANQGSEA. V was clipped by 6 bases and J by 6 bases; unmatched bases: 9. CDR3 protein: CSVERDRGVKTQYF. CDR3 coding DNA: TGCAGCGTGGAAAGGGACAGGGGGGTCAAGACCCAGTACTTC.

This chain joins TRBV7-9 and TRBJ1-3; no definite D call. Germline V gene lookup returns CDR1 SEHNR and CDR2 FQNEAQ (reference sequence). Trimming pared 2 bases from V and 7 bases from J, leaving 12 bases between. The CDR3 length is 14 residues. CDR3 DNA: TGTGCCAGCAGCTTAAGGCGGGGTGGGAACACCATATATTTT. It specifies CASSLRRGGNTIYF.